The 10 T cell receptor beta chains below all came from one sample that was sequenced in a study of identical twins. Via MiXCR, TCRdb re-called the 5' RACE reads, giving one row per CDR3 protein. This sample has about 720,000 distinct CDR3 sequences; over 8.5% occur once, and the top ten carry approximately 0.89%. In addition, the sample was reused for a study of yellow fever vaccine responses in identical twins.

Sequencing was done on a sample of PBMCs. These receptors were obtained from a woman between 18 and 29 years old in good health.

In this sample, this clonotype turned up a few times. V usage is TRBV28 and J usage is TRBJ1-2; D not certain. From germline, CDR1 is MDHEN and CDR2 SYDVKM. Trimming shortened V by 6 bases and J by 8 bases, and 19 bases separated the two germline ends. CDR3 size: 14 residues. The CDR3 loop is CASSPPGPARGYTF. In DNA form, the CDR3 reads TGTGCCAGCAGCCCCCCGGGTCCGGCTCGGGGCTACACCTTC.

V gene TRBV4-3 combines with J gene TRBJ2-7, with a weak D call TRBD2 (5 bases). The CDR3 spans 16 residues. The V gene lost 0 bases and the J gene lost 1 base, with 13 bases spanning the gap. Germline CDR1 is LGHNA and CDR2 is YSLEER. The DNA for the CDR3 is TGCGCCAGCAGCCAAGACTTCGTGGGAGTATCCTACGAGCAGTACTTC. It yields the protein CASSQDFVGVSYEQYF.

This clonotype was seen repeatedly, ten times or more. The J gene is TRBJ2-1, the V gene TRBV20-1, with unresolved D. This CDR3 has 13 amino acids. V was trimmed by 1 base and J by 1 base, leaving 5 bases between them. Germline CDR1 and CDR2: DFQATT and SNEGSKA (reference sequence). CDR3 protein: CSARAPSYNEQFF. CDR3 nucleotides: TGCAGTGCTAGAGCGCCATCCTACAATGAGCAGTTCTTC.

This clonotype was seen many times. The CDR3 loop is CSALPRDTGPSYEQYF. The CDR3 DNA follows: TGCAGTGCCCTTCCCAGGGACACGGGACCGAGCTACGAGCAGTACTTC. The chain is built from TRBV20-1 and TRBJ2-7, with a tentative D call TRBD1 (6 bases). V gave up 6 bases and J gave up 3 bases, with 24 bases separating them. Germline V CDR1 and CDR2: DFQATT, SNEGSKA (reference sequence). The CDR3 is 16 amino acids.

This clonotype has at least ten counts. CDR3 amino acids: CATSRENSGIVAKNIQYF. CDR3 in DNA: TGTGCCACCAGCAGAGAGAACAGTGGCATAGTGGCCAAAAACATTCAGTACTTC. The gene calls are TRBV15 and TRBJ2-4; D not resolved. The CDR3 has 18 residues. Germline CDR1 is LNHNV and CDR2 is YYDKDF (reference sequence). The V end was cut by 0 bases, the J end by 1 base, with 16 bases between.

This clonotype has only a few counts. The rearrangement joins TRBV20-1 to TRBJ1-3; 7 positions agree with TRBD1. The CDR3 sequence is 14 residues long. Germline CDR1 is DFQATT and CDR2 is SNEGSKA (reference sequence). The ends lost 6 bases at V and 0 bases at J; junction bases unmatched: 5. The CDR3 DNA reads TGCAGTGCCGAGGCAGGGGGCTCTGGAAACACCATATATTTT. Translation: CSAEAGGSGNTIYF.

Here the CDR3 DNA reads TGTGCCAGCAGTTCTAGAACCAAAGAAAAAGAGACCCAGTACTTC. Amino acids: CASSSRTKEKETQYF. The genes are TRBV12-3 or TRBV12-4 and TRBJ2-5; D remains ambiguous. Deletions cut 4 bases from V and 3 bases from J, with 15 bases between. The CDR3 is 15 amino acids.

This clonotype turned up a few times. The chain uses TRBV6-6 and TRBJ2-7; 7 bases agree with TRBD2. Germline-derived CDR1 and CDR2 are MNHNY and SVGAGI (reference sequence). Trimming took 7 bases from V and 7 from J; bases not matched to a gene: 7. The CDR3 runs to 12 residues. For the CDR3, the DNA is TGTGCCAGCACCTGGCGGGGGTTAGAGCAGTACTTC. Amino acids: CASTWRGLEQYF.

This clonotype appeared many times. This chain uses TRBV28 with TRBJ2-3, with a tentative D call TRBD2 (6 bases). CDR1 MDHEN and CDR2 SYDVKM come from the germline V gene. CDR3 length: 15 amino acids. Trimming shortened V by 6 bases and J by 1 base, and 14 bases separated the two germline ends. Here the CDR3 DNA reads TGTGCCAGCAGCATGGTGAAGCGGGGCACAGATACGCAGTATTTT. As protein: CASSMVKRGTDTQYF.

Written as DNA, the CDR3 is TGTGCCAGCAGTTGGGTAATGGCCCGGGGCCTTAACGAGCAGTACTTC. Amino acids: CASSWVMARGLNEQYF. The chain couples TRBV28 to TRBJ2-7, with D possibly being TRBD1 or TRBD2 (5 bases each). This CDR3 has 16 amino acids. In germline, CDR1 is MDHEN, CDR2 SYDVKM. Trimming took off 4 bases at V and 5 bases at J, with 21 bases between the two ends.